The clone carrying this T cell receptor (beta chain) was observed a handful of times. In the authors' methods: Amplified reference gene primers provided the basis for estimating nucleated cell counts. Assay: immunoSEQ multiplex PCR; the TCRdb copy retains only in-frame clones and omits some. V and J calls and clone size are those listed in that table; D and trimming were worked out from the DNA. Of 110,000 to 150,000 clones listed, 75% to 85% were seen once; the top ten hold around 4%. This sample stems from a study of blood T cell repertoires in COVID-19. About the study: Samples came from the United States, Italy and Spain, spanning acute and convalescent COVID-19. The analysed material was cDNA or gDNA that came from T cells, B-cell-depleted T cells, or PBMCs.

The germline V gene has CDR1 SGHNT and CDR2 YYREEE (reference sequence). Germline trimming cut 0 bases from V and 9 bases from J; bases unmatched to any gene: 7. The CDR3 covers 15 residues. The receptor was isolated from a man aged 55 to 70 with acute or convalescent COVID-19. The sequenced sample consisted of peripheral blood. The chain employs TRBV5-4 and TRBJ2-1; TRBD2 matches at 9 bases. The CDR3 region has the DNA TGTGCCAGCAGCTTGGCCAGCGGGAGGTTAGGTGAGCAGTTCTTC. Translated: CASSLASGRLGEQFF.